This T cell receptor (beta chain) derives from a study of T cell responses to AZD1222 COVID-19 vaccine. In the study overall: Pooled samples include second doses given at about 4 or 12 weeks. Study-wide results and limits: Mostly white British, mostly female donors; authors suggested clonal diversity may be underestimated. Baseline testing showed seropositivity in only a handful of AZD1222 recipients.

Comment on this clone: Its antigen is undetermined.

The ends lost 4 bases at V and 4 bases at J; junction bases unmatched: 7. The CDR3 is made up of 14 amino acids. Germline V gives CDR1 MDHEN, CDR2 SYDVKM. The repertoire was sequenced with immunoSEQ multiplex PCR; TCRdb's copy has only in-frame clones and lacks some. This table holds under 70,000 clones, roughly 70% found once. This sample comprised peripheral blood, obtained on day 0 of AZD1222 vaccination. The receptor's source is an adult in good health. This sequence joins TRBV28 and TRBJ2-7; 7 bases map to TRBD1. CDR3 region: CASSSRQGWYEQYF. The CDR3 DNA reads TGTGCCAGCAGTTCAAGACAGGGTTGGTACGAGCAGTACTTC.